Listed here are 27 T cell receptor beta chains from one sample, sequenced in a study of T-cell memory formation after mild COVID-19. Each CDR3 protein gets one entry after TCRdb re-called the 5' RACE reads with MiXCR. The sample consists of 280,000 or so distinct CDR3 sequences, approximately 7.6% of them appearing once. The specimen was PBMCs or a T cell subset sorted from them (not recorded which). The receptors come from a man aged 18 to 30 who had mild COVID-19 (a few samples of this study predate the infection). Cell type and time point are not known.

V and J are TRBV7-2 and TRBJ2-5; D might be TRBD2 (6 bases). Germline CDR1 is SGHTA and CDR2 is FQGNSA. CDR3 size: 16 residues. Trimming took off 2 bases at V and 1 base at J, with 14 bases between the two ends. This chain's CDR3 is CASSLIAGTLQETQYF. CDR3 nucleotides: TGTGCCAGCAGCTTAATCGCGGGGACTCTCCAAGAGACCCAGTACTTC.

This clonotype was counted a few times. The chain uses TRBV7-9 and TRBJ2-5, with 10 bases identical to TRBD2. Germline CDR1 and CDR2: SEHNR and FQNEAQ (reference sequence). V shed 5 bases, J shed 5 bases, and the junction held 5 bases outside the gene matches. This CDR3 comprises 14 residues. The CDR3 region is CASSATSGVETQYF. CDR3 nucleotides: TGTGCCAGCAGCGCTACTAGCGGGGTTGAGACCCAGTACTTC.

This clonotype was found many times. The chain recombines TRBV4-3 with TRBJ2-7; a weak D match, TRBD1 (5 bases). The germline V gene encodes CDR1 LGHNA and CDR2 YSLEER. V lost 0 bases and J lost 0, with 15 bases in between. CDR3 length equals 17 residues. CDR3 nucleotides: TGCGCCAGCAGCCAAGATAGAAAACAGGCCTCCTCCTACGAGCAGTACTTC. Amino acids: CASSQDRKQASSYEQYF.

This clonotype was counted between two and nine times. The chain uses TRBV7-2 and TRBJ2-3; TRBD1 might be the D (6 bases). V was cut by 4 bases and J by 3 bases, with 17 bases left in between. Germline values: CDR1 SGHTA, CDR2 FQGNSA. The CDR3 has 16 amino acids. CDR3 bases: TGTGCCAGCAGCTCTAGATATAAGGGGACAACAGATACGCAGTATTTT. Amino acids: CASSSRYKGTTDTQYF.

The V call is TRBV7-9, the J call TRBJ1-6, with a tentative D call TRBD1 (5 bases). CDR1 is SEHNR, CDR2 FQNEAQ, per germline (reference sequence). CDR3 size: 14 residues. Trimming removed 3 bases at V and 10 bases at J, with 13 bases between. CDR3 in DNA: TGTGCCAGCAGCTTTCAGGGTTTAAGATCACCCCTCCACTTT. It is translated as CASSFQGLRSPLHF.

This clonotype was recorded many times. The chain uses TRBV5-1 and TRBJ2-5; no firm D call. This CDR3 is 14 amino acids long. V was pared by 2 bases and J by 3 bases, with 11 bases between. Germline lookup yields CDR1 SGHRS and CDR2 YFSETQ. The CDR3 here is CASSFSRGEETQYF. Here the CDR3 DNA reads TGCGCCAGCAGCTTTAGCCGCGGTGAAGAGACCCAGTACTTC.

This clonotype was counted many times. The chain has TRBV4-3 and TRBJ2-5; D might be TRBD1 (5 bases). The V end lost 0 bases, the J end lost 6 bases, and 11 bases lay between the germline ends. The CDR3 extends over 14 amino acids. Germline V CDR1 and CDR2: LGHNA, YSLEER. The CDR3, as DNA: TGCGCCAGCAGCCAAGATACAGGAGTGAAGACCCAGTACTTC. It is translated as CASSQDTGVKTQYF.

This clonotype was picked up many times. The V and J genes are TRBV5-1 and TRBJ2-2; D is possibly TRBD2 (6 bases). CDR1 and CDR2 (germline): SGHRS, YFSETQ. The CDR3 loop spans 14 amino acids. Trimming shortened V by 5 bases and J by 0 bases, and 8 bases separated the two germline ends. The CDR3 protein is CASRTGANTGELFF. Here the CDR3 DNA reads TGCGCCAGCAGAACGGGGGCGAACACCGGGGAGCTGTTTTTT.

CDR3 protein: CASSADPANYGYTF. In DNA, the CDR3 is TGCGCCAGCAGCGCTGACCCTGCTAACTATGGCTACACCTTC. The genes are TRBV5-1 and TRBJ1-2; D ambiguous. The ends were cut back, 4 bases at V and 0 bases at J, with 10 bases in the middle. The CDR3 spans 14 residues. Germline V gene lookup returns CDR1 SGHRS and CDR2 YFSETQ.

The CDR3 sequence: CATSRDRGSGTEAFF. The DNA for the CDR3 is TGTGCCACCAGCAGAGATCGTGGGAGTGGCACTGAAGCTTTCTTT. This rearrangement joins TRBV15 to TRBJ1-1; D is undetermined. V was trimmed by 0 bases and J by 4 bases, leaving 12 bases between them. The CDR3 has 15 residues. Germline-derived CDR1 and CDR2 are LNHNV and YYDKDF (reference sequence).

This clonotype was recorded many times. V usage is TRBV12-3 or TRBV12-4 and J usage is TRBJ1-1; D remains ambiguous. The CDR3 contains 18 residues. The V end was cut by 3 bases, the J end by 3 bases, with 23 bases between. The CDR3 sequence is CASSLTAATRARDTEAFF. Written as DNA, the CDR3 is TGTGCCAGCAGTTTGACCGCGGCAACTAGGGCTAGGGACACTGAAGCTTTCTTT.

V gene TRBV25-1 combines with J gene TRBJ2-5, with TRBD2 matching 13 bases. V was pared by 5 bases and J by 3 bases, with 3 bases of the junction left unmatched. Germline V gene sequence: CDR1 MGHDK, CDR2 SYGVNS. This CDR3 is 15 amino acids long. The CDR3 DNA reads as TGTGCCAGCAGTAGAGGACTAGCGGGGGAAGAGACCCAGTACTTC. This codes for CASSRGLAGEETQYF. The full variable domain, in which reference TRBV25-1 and TRBJ2-5 provide the parts outside the CDR3, is EADIYQTPRYLVIGTGKKITLECSQTMGHDKMYWYQQDPGMELHLIHYSYGVNSTEKGDLSSESTVSRIRTEHFPLTLESARPSHTSQYLCASSRGLAGEETQYFGPGTRLLVL.

This chain links TRBV10-3 with TRBJ2-7, with D perhaps assigned TRBD1 or TRBD2 (6 bases each). This CDR3 has 16 amino acids. Trimming shortened V by 3 bases and J by 2 bases, and 17 bases separated the two germline ends. Germline V lookup: CDR1 ENHRY, CDR2 SYGVKD. The DNA for the CDR3 is TGTGCCATCAGTGAACCCGGGGGCGGGGAAGCCTACGAGCAGTACTTC. Residues: CAISEPGGGEAYEQYF.

This chain connects TRBV4-1 to TRBJ1-1, with TRBD1 as a possible D gene (6 bases). The ends were cut back, 3 bases at V and 5 bases at J, with 16 bases in the middle. This CDR3 has 15 amino acids. Germline V gene data show CDR1 as MGHRA and CDR2 as YSYEKL. The CDR3: CASSQYTGKETEAFF. CDR3 bases: TGCGCCAGCAGCCAGTATACAGGGAAGGAAACTGAAGCTTTCTTT.

This clonotype was seen only a few times. The chain recombines TRBV6-1 with TRBJ2-2, with a weak D call TRBD1 (5 bases). V was shortened by 2 bases and J by 4 bases, with 14 bases between the two germline ends. The CDR3 contains 16 residues. Germline lookup yields CDR1 MNHNS and CDR2 SASEGT. The CDR3 DNA is TGTGCCAGCAGTGAAAGACAGCCCCCGGGCACCGGGGAGCTGTTTTTT. This sequence encodes CASSERQPPGTGELFF.

In its sample, this clonotype was seen a few times. The chain carries TRBV12-3 or TRBV12-4 and TRBJ2-3; D unresolved. There are 14 residues in the CDR3. Between the trimmed V and J ends, which lost 5 bases and 0 bases, there was a span of 9 bases. The CDR3: CASSPQESTDTQYF. The CDR3 region has the DNA TGTGCCAGCAGTCCTCAGGAAAGCACAGATACGCAGTATTTT.

A few counts support this clonotype. J is TRBJ2-1 and V is TRBV7-9, with 10 positions matching TRBD2. Germline CDR1 SEHNR, CDR2 FQNEAQ (reference sequence). The CDR3 sequence is 17 residues long. V shed 3 bases and J 5 bases; nucleotides not matched to a gene: 10. CDR3 sequence (DNA): TGTGCCAGCAGCTTCGGCCCGAGCGGGGGGGCCCACAATGAGCAGTTCTTC. Translated, it gives CASSFGPSGGAHNEQFF.

This sequence joins TRBV28 and TRBJ2-4, with D maybe TRBD1 (5 bases). CDR1 and CDR2 (germline): MDHEN, SYDVKM. The V and J ends lost 4 bases and 9 bases respectively, with 13 bases between them. CDR3 length equals 13 residues. CDR3 region: CASSSQGSAIQYF. The CDR3 DNA reads as TGTGCCAGCAGTTCGCAGGGTTCAGCCATTCAGTACTTC.

There are a few counts of this clonotype. V usage is TRBV7-9 and J usage is TRBJ2-7, with D tentatively TRBD2 (5 bases). The V gene's germline CDR1 is SEHNR and CDR2 FQNEAQ (reference sequence). V was pared by 5 bases and J by 4 bases, with 9 bases between. This CDR3 has 12 amino acids. The CDR3 sequence: CASSDEGYEQYV. CDR3 bases: TGTGCCAGCAGCGACGAGGGTTACGAGCAGTACGTC.

This clonotype was seen more than once but under ten times. This rearrangement joins TRBV4-1 to TRBJ2-7; no clear D. Between the trimmed V and J ends, which lost 1 base and 2 bases, there was a span of 9 bases. This CDR3 spans 14 amino acids. CDR1 MGHRA and CDR2 YSYEKL come from the germline V gene. In DNA, the CDR3 is TGCGCCAGCAGCCAAGGCTCCGGAGCCTACGAGCAGTACTTC. Its translation: CASSQGSGAYEQYF.

This clonotype was detected only a few times. The genes are TRBV6-2 or TRBV6-3 and TRBJ1-1; no clear D gene. CDR3 size: 15 residues. In germline, CDR1 is MNHEY, CDR2 SVGEGT. Deletions cut 5 bases from V and 4 bases from J, with 17 bases between. Here the CDR3 DNA reads TGTGCCAGCAGTCCCCTCAGAAGGGAGGGCACTGAAGCTTTCTTT. Protein: CASSPLRREGTEAFF.

This clonotype was picked up a small number of times. The chain combines TRBV29-1 with TRBJ2-3; D may match TRBD1 or TRBD2 (5 bases each). V lost 4 bases to trimming and J lost 0 bases, with 14 bases between them. This CDR3 has 15 residues. Germline assignment: CDR1 SQVTM and CDR2 ANQGSEA. The CDR3: CSVVSGTWSTDTQYF. For the CDR3, the DNA is TGCAGCGTTGTCTCAGGGACGTGGAGCACAGATACGCAGTATTTT.

This clonotype was observed a few times. The rearrangement uses TRBV20-1 and TRBJ2-3; 11 bases are shared with TRBD2. Trimming took 3 bases from V and 9 from J; bases not matched to a gene: 8. This CDR3 comprises 14 residues. Germline CDR1 and CDR2: DFQATT and SNEGSKA (reference sequence). CDR3 sequence: CSASILAGGETQYF. The CDR3 DNA follows: TGCAGTGCTAGTATCCTAGCGGGGGGTGAAACGCAGTATTTT.

This clonotype was counted between two and nine times. V and J are TRBV6-2 or TRBV6-3 and TRBJ2-7; 13 bases agree with TRBD2. Germline lookup yields CDR1 MNHEY and CDR2 SVGEGT. V shed 7 bases, J shed 4 bases, and the junction held 4 bases outside the gene matches. This CDR3 has 14 amino acids. The CDR3, as DNA: TGTGCCAGCACGACTAGCGGGGGGCGTTACGAGCAGTACTTC. Protein sequence: CASTTSGGRYEQYF.

The chain uses TRBV11-2 and TRBJ2-7; D is unresolved. The germline V gene encodes CDR1 SGHAT and CDR2 FQNNGV. V lost 4 bases and J lost 0, with 7 bases in between. The CDR3 is 13 amino acids. The CDR3 here is CASSSWASYEQYV. The CDR3 region has the DNA TGTGCCAGCAGCTCCTGGGCCTCCTACGAGCAGTACGTC.

The rearrangement uses TRBV29-1 and TRBJ2-2; 7 bases align to TRBD1. The CDR3 spans 13 residues. In germline, CDR1 is SQVTM, CDR2 ANQGSEA. Unmatched junction bases numbered 3, after V lost 7 bases and J lost 1 base. The CDR3 here is CSGRGWNTGELFF. Here the CDR3 DNA reads TGCAGCGGCAGGGGGTGGAACACCGGGGAGCTGTTTTTT.

On this clonotype: One end of the junction fails to match germline, which may point to a read error. The rearrangement links TRBV5-1 to TRBJ2-3, with no clear D. The V gene's germline CDR1 is SGHRS and CDR2 YFSETQ. The CDR3 is made up of 15 amino acids. The CDR3 DNA reads TGCTCCAGCAGCCCCTCGGGCGTGCCCACAGATACGCAGTATTTT. The encoded protein is CSSSPSGVPTDTQYF.